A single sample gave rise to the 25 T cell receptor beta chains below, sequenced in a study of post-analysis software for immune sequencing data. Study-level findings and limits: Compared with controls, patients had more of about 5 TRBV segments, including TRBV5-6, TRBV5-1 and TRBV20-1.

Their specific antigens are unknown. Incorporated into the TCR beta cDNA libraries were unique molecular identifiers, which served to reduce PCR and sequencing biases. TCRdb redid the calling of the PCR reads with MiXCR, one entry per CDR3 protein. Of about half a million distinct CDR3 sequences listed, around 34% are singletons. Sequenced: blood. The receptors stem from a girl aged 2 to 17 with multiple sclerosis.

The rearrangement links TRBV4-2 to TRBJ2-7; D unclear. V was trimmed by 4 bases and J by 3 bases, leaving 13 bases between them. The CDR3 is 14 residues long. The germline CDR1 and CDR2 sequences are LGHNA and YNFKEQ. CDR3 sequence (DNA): TGTGCCAGCAGCCCCAGTGCAGTGGGCTACGAGCAGTACTTC. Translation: CASSPSAVGYEQYF.

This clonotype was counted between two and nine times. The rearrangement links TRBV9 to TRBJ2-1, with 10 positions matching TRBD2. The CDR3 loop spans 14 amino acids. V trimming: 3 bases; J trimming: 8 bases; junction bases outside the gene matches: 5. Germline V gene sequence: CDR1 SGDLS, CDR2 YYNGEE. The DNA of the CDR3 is TGTGCCAGCAGCGGGGGGACTAGCGAGGATGAGCAGTTCTTC. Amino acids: CASSGGTSEDEQFF.

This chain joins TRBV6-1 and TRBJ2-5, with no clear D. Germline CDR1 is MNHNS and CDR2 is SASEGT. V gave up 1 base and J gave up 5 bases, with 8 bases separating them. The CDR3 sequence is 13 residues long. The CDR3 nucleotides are TGTGCCAGCAGTGAAGTCGTAGATGAGACCCAGTACTTC. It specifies CASSEVVDETQYF.

The chain's CDR3 is CASSLDPSDYGYTF. DNA for the CDR3: TGCGCCAGCAGCTTGGACCCCAGCGACTATGGCTACACCTTC. V is TRBV5-1 and J is TRBJ1-2; no definite D call. The ends were cut back, 0 bases at V and 3 bases at J, with 9 bases in the middle. CDR1 is SGHRS and CDR2 is YFSETQ in the germline V gene. The CDR3 has 14 amino acids.

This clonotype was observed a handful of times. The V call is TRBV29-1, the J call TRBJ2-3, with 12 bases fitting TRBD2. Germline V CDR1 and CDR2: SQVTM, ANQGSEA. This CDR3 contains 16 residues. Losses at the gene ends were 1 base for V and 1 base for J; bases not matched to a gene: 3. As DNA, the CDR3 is TGCAGCGTTGAAGGACTAGCGGGGGCTGGCACAGATACGCAGTATTTT. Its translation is CSVEGLAGAGTDTQYF.

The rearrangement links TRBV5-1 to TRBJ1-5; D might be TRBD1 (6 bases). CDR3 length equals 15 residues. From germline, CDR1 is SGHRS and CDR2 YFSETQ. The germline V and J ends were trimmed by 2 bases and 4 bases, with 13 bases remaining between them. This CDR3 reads CASSFRGTPNQPQHF. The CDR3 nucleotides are TGCGCCAGCAGCTTTAGGGGGACACCTAATCAGCCCCAGCATTTT.

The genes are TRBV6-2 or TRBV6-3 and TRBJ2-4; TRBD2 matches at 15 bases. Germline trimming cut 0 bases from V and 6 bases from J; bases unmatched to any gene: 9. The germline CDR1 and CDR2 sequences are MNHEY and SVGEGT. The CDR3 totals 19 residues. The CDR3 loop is CASSYSIGLAGGPGNIQYF. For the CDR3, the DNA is TGTGCCAGCAGTTACTCGATTGGACTAGCGGGGGGGCCGGGAAACATTCAGTACTTC.

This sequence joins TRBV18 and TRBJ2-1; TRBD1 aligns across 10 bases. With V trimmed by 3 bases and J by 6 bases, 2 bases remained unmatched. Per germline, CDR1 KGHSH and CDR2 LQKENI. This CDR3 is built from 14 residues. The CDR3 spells CASSPGTGVNEQFF. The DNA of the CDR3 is TGTGCCAGCTCACCTGGGACAGGGGTCAATGAGCAGTTCTTC.

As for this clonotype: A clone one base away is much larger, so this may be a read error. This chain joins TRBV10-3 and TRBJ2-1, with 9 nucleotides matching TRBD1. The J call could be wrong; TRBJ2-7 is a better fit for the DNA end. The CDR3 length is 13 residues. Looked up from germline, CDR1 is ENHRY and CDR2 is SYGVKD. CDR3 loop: CAMGTGWGGEQYV. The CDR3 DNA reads TGTGCCATGGGGACAGGGTGGGGTGGTGAGCAGTACGTC.

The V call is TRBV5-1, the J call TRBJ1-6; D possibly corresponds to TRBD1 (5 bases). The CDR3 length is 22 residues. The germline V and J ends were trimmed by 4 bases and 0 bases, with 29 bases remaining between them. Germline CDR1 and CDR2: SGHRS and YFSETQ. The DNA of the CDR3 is TGCGCCAGCAGCCCCACTACCCAACTCCCGGGACGGCAAAGCTCCTATAATTCACCCCTCCACTTT. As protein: CASSPTTQLPGRQSSYNSPLHF. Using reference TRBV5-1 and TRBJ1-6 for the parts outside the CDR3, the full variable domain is KAGVTQTPRYLIKTRGQQVTLSCSPISGHRSVSWYQQTPGQGLQFLFEYFSETQRNKGNFPGRFSGRQFSNSRSEMNVSTLELGDSALYLCASSPTTQLPGRQSSYNSPLHFGNGTRLTVT.

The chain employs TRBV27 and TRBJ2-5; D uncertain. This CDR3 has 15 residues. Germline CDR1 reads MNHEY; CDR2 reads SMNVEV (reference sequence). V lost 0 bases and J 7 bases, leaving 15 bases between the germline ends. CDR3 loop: CASSLSGTPLGTQYF. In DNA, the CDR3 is TGTGCCAGCAGTTTATCCGGTACTCCCTTGGGGACCCAGTACTTC.

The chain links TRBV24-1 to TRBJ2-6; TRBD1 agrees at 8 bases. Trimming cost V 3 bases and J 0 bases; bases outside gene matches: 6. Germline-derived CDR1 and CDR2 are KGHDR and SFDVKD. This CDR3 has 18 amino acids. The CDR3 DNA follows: TGTGCCACCAGTGATCCGCGGACAGGGAGCTCTGGGGCCAACGTCCTGACTTTC. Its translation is CATSDPRTGSSGANVLTF.

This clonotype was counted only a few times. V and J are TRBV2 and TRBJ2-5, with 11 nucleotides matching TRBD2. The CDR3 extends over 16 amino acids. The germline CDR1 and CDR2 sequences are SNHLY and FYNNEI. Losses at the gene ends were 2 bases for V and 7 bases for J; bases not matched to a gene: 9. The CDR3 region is CASSEFPSGGHGTQYF. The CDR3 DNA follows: TGTGCCAGCAGTGAATTCCCTAGCGGGGGGCATGGGACCCAGTACTTC.

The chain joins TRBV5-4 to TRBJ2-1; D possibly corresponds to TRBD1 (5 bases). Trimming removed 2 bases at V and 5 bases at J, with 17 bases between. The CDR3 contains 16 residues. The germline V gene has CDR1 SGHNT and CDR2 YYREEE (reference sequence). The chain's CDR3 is CASSLQVNGPHNEQFF. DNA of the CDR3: TGTGCCAGCAGCTTACAGGTCAACGGGCCGCACAATGAGCAGTTCTTC. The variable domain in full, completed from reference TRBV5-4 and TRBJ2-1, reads ETGVTQSPTHLIKTRGQQVTLRCSSQSGHNTVSWYQQALGQGPQFIFQYYREEENGRGNFPPRFSGLQFPNYSSELNVNALELDDSALYLCASSLQVNGPHNEQFFGPGTRLTVL.

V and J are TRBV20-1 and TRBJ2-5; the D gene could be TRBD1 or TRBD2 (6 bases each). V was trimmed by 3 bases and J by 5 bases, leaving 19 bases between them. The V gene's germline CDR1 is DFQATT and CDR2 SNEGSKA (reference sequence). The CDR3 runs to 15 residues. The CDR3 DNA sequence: TGCAGTGCTAGTGAGCTCGGGGGCGCCCGGGAGACCCAGTACTTC. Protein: CSASELGGARETQYF.

The CDR3 region is CASSLPWGGYTF. The CDR3 DNA is TGTGCCAGCAGCTTACCATGGGGGGGCTACACCTTC. This rearrangement joins TRBV7-9 to TRBJ1-2, with D maybe TRBD1 (5 bases). Trimming pared 2 bases from V and 8 bases from J, leaving 9 bases between. CDR1 is SEHNR and CDR2 is FQNEAQ in the germline V gene (reference sequence). CDR3 length equals 12 residues.

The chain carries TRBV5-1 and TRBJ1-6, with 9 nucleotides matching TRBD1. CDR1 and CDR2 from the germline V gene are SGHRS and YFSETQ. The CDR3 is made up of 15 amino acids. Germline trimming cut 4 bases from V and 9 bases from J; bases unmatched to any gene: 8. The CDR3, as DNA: TGCGCCAGCAGCGAAGCCTGGGACAGGGTTTCACCCCTCCACTTT. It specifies CASSEAWDRVSPLHF. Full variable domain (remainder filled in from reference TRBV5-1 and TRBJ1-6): KAGVTQTPRYLIKTRGQQVTLSCSPISGHRSVSWYQQTPGQGLQFLFEYFSETQRNKGNFPGRFSGRQFSNSRSEMNVSTLELGDSALYLCASSEAWDRVSPLHFGNGTRLTVT.

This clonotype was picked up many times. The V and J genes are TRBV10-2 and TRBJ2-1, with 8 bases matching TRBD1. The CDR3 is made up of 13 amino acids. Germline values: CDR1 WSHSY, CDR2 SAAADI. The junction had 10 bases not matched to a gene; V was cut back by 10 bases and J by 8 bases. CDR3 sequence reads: CAISTGVRDEQFF. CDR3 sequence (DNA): TGCGCCATCTCGACAGGGGTTCGGGATGAGCAGTTCTTC.

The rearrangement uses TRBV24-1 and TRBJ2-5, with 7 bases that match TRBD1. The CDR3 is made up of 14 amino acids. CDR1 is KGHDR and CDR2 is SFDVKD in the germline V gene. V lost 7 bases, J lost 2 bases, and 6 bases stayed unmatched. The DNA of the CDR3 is TGTGCCACCAGCCGGACAGGCGTACAAGAGACCCAGTACTTC. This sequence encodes CATSRTGVQETQYF.

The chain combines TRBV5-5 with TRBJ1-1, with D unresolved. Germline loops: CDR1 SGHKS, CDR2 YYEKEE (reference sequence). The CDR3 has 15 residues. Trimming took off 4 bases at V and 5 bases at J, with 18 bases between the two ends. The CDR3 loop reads CASSPVTAAWTEAFF. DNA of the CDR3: TGTGCCAGCAGCCCGGTGACGGCGGCATGGACTGAAGCTTTCTTT.

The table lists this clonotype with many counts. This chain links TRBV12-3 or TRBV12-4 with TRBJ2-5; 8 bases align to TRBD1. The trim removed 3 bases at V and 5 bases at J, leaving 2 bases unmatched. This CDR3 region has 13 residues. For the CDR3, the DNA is TGTGCCAGCAGTTTGAGGGACAGGGAGACCCAGTACTTC. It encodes CASSLRDRETQYF.

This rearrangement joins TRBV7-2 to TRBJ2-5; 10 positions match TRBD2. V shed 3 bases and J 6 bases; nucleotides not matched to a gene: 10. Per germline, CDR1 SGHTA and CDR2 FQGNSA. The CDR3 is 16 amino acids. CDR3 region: CASSFIAGGSTQTQYF. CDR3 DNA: TGTGCCAGCAGCTTCATAGCGGGGGGCTCAACCCAGACCCAGTACTTC.

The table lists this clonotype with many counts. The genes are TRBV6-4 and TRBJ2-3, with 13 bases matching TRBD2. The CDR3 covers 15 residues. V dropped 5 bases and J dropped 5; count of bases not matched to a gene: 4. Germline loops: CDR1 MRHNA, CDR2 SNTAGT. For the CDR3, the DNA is TGTGCCAGCAGTACGACTAGCGGGGGGAGAGATACGCAGTATTTT. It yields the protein CASSTTSGGRDTQYF.

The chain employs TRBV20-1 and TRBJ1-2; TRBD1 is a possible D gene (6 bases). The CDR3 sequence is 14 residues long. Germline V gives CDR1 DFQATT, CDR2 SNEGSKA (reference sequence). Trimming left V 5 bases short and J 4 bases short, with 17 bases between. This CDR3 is CSARPGTSSYGYTF. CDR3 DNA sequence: TGCAGTGCTCGTCCCGGGACAAGTTCCTATGGCTACACCTTC.

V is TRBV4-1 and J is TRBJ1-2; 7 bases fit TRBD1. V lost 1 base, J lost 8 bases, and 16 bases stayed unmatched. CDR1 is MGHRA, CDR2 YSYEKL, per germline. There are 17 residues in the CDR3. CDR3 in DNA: TGCGCCAGCAGCCAAGGGGCCGCGGGAGGGGGCTCTGGAGGCTACACCTTC. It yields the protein CASSQGAAGGGSGGYTF.